The source of this T cell receptor beta chain is a study of blood T cell repertoires in COVID-19. Whole-study context: Samples came from the United States, Italy and Spain, spanning acute and convalescent COVID-19. T cells, B-cell-depleted T cells, or PBMCs provided the cDNA or gDNA that served as material.

V gave up 0 bases and J gave up 10 bases, with 17 bases separating them. From germline, CDR1 is SGDLS and CDR2 YYNGEE. The CDR3 length is 14 residues. In the source study's methods: By means of reference gene primer amplification, nucleated cell counts were estimated. Libraries were prepared by immunoSEQ multiplex PCR; TCRdb keeps only in-frame clonotypes and omits some of them. Clone size and the V and J calls come from that table; the DNA yielded D and trimming. This repertoire shows some 260,000 clones, 87% found once; its top ten account for approximately 3.3%. The rearrangement links TRBV9 to TRBJ2-7; D call uncertain. This TCR was recovered from a man younger than 30 with active or convalescent COVID-19. Sequenced sample: peripheral blood. The CDR3 nucleotides read TGTGCCAGCAGCGTAGAACCTTCCGGTGGTTATCAGTACTTC. Translated, it gives CASSVEPSGGYQYF.